The rows below give T cell receptor beta chains drawn from one sample of a study of T cell repertoires in cytomegalovirus infection. No cognate antigen is known for these TCRs. Via MiXCR, TCRdb re-called the reads, giving one row per CDR3 protein. The table records 310,000 or so distinct CDR3 sequences, around 25% of them present only once. Sequencing was performed on cultured PBMCs, taken from culture after CMV antigen stimulation. These receptors all come from a human donor in good health (CMV status not recorded). Some clones in this sample may be carry-over from other donors' samples. The CDR3 runs from the conserved cysteine through the conserved F or W. Fields, in order: V gene, clone size, D gene, J gene, CDR3 length, CDR3 DNA, CDR3 protein. The D gene is left open where the match is weak. The listing skips clone size in some rows; elsewhere it reads once, few, many or a size class.

>TRBV7-2|few|TRBD2|TRBJ2-1|16
TGTGCCAGCAATTCGTTAGGCGGGAGTTTCTACAATGAGCAGTTCTTC
CASNSLGGSFYNEQFF
>TRBV7-3|-|-|TRBJ2-2|14
TGTGCCAGCAGCTCCAACATATTGGCCGGGGAGCTGTTTTTT
CASSSNILAGELFF
>TRBV27|-|-|TRBJ1-1|12
TGTGCCAGCAAAACAGGGAGGACTGAAGCTTTCTTT
CASKTGRTEAFF
>TRBV12-3/TRBV12-4|-|-|TRBJ2-7|14
TGTGCCAGCAGCGAAGGGCAGAGCTCCTACGAGCAGTACTTC
CASSEGQSSYEQYF
>TRBV20-1|few|TRBD2|TRBJ2-1|15
TGCAGTGCTAGACCGAACGGGAGGGCCAACAATGAGCAGTTCTTC
CSARPNGRANNEQFF
>TRBV20-1|few|TRBD2|TRBJ2-7|15
TGCAGTGCTAGGGACCTAGCGGGAGTCATCTACGAGCAGTACTTC
CSARDLAGVIYEQYF
>TRBV6-5|-|-|TRBJ1-3|13
TGTGCCAGCATCCCAAATTCTGGAAACACCATATATTTT
CASIPNSGNTIYF
>TRBV20-1|few|-|TRBJ2-1|13
TGCAGTGCTAGAGAACTCTGGCGTGAGGAGCAGTTCTTC
CSARELWREEQFF
>TRBV19|few|TRBD1|TRBJ1-1|14
TGTGCCAGTAGTATGGACAGGCGGGGGACTGAAGCTTTCTTT
CASSMDRRGTEAFF
>TRBV20-1|-|-|TRBJ2-5|13
TGCAGTGCTAGAGTGTCCGGGGCAGAGACCCAGTACTTC
CSARVSGAETQYF
>TRBV7-9|few|-|TRBJ2-3|14
TGTGCCAGCAGCTTAGAGAACGTGGGCAGCACGCAGTATTTT
CASSLENVGSTQYF
>TRBV5-4|-|-|TRBJ2-2|13
TGTGCCAGCAGCTTTTTCGGGACCGGGGAGCTGTTTTTT
CASSFFGTGELFF
>TRBV24-1|-|TRBD1|TRBJ2-2|15
TGTGCCACCAGTGATCCAGACAGGGAAACCGGGGAGCTGTTTTTC
CATSDPDRETGELFF
>TRBV5-4|few|-|TRBJ2-1|15
TGTGCCAGCAGCTTATTTTCCCACCTACGGGGTGAGCAGTTCTTC
CASSLFSHLRGEQFF
>TRBV11-2|few|TRBD2|TRBJ2-3|17
TGTGCCAGCAGCCACAGGACTAGCGGGAGCAAACCAGATACGCAGTATTTT
CASSHRTSGSKPDTQYF
>TRBV6-2/TRBV6-3|few|-|TRBJ1-6|14
TGTGCCAGCAGTTACCCTGCGTGGAATTCACCCCTCCACTTT
CASSYPAWNSPLHF
>TRBV7-2|many|TRBD2|TRBJ2-1|15
TGTGCCAGCAGCCTAGCGGGAGGATACCACAATGAGCAGTTCTTC
CASSLAGGYHNEQFF
>TRBV28|-|TRBD1|TRBJ2-7|15
TGTGCCAGCAGTTTCTCTGGGACAGGACAGTACGAGCAGTACTTC
CASSFSGTGQYEQYF
>TRBV7-2|-|-|TRBJ2-1|13
TGTGCCAGCAGCTTAGAGGTCAATATTAGGCAGTTCTTC
CASSLEVNIRQFF
>TRBV20-1|few|-|TRBJ2-3|13
TGCAGTGCCAAGAGAGGTGTCACAGATACGCAGTATTTT
CSAKRGVTDTQYF
>TRBV11-2|-|-|TRBJ2-3|15
TGTGCCAGCAGCTTAGATCCTTACAGGACAGATACGCAGTATTTT
CASSLDPYRTDTQYF
>TRBV12-3/TRBV12-4|many|-|TRBJ1-1|14
TGTGCCAGCAGAAGAGAGGTTATGAGCACTGAAGCTTTCTTT
CASRREVMSTEAFF
>TRBV6-1|few|-|TRBJ2-1|15
TGTGCCAGCAGTTCCGGGACCACTCTCTACAATGAGCAGTTCTTC
CASSSGTTLYNEQFF
>TRBV5-1|-|-|TRBJ2-1|18
TGCGCCAGCAGCCTACTGGGGCTACCCACCAGCTCCTACAATGAGCAGTTCTTC
CASSLLGLPTSSYNEQFF
>TRBV6-2/TRBV6-3|-|-|TRBJ2-1|12
TGTGCCAGTCGGGAGAACGCGAATGAGCAGTTCTTC
CASRENANEQFF
>TRBV5-1|few|-|TRBJ1-1|13
TGCGCCAGCAGCCTAAGAATAGGACAGAAAGCTTTCTTT
CASSLRIGQKAFF
>TRBV12-3/TRBV12-4|-|-|TRBJ2-2|14
TGTGCCAGCAGTTTCGGACAACACACCGGGGAGCTGTTTTTT
CASSFGQHTGELFF
>TRBV7-9|many|-|TRBJ1-6|13
TGTGCCAGCAGGACAGCTTTAACGTCACCCCTCCACTTT
CASRTALTSPLHF
>TRBV2|few|-|TRBJ2-6|15
TGTGCCAGCAGGGCGAGCCACTCTGGGGCCAACGTCCTGACTTTC
CASRASHSGANVLTF
>TRBV7-2|many|TRBD1|TRBJ1-1|19
TGTGCCAGCAGCTTAAGCTTTATCAGGACAGGAAAGTCTCGCACTGAAGCTTTCTTT
CASSLSFIRTGKSRTEAFF
>TRBV27|-|-|TRBJ1-1|15
TGTGCCAGCAGTTTAGAGCAAACAGGGAACACTGAAGCTTTCTTT
CASSLEQTGNTEAFF
>TRBV15|-|-|TRBJ1-1|13
TGTGCCACCAGCAGAGCGAGGAACACTGAAGCTTTCTTT
CATSRARNTEAFF
>TRBV7-6|many|-|TRBJ2-5|15
TGTGCCAGCAGCTTGGGGACTGACAGGAAAGAGACCCAGTACTTC
CASSLGTDRKETQYF
>TRBV7-6|many|TRBD2|TRBJ2-6|19
TGTGCCAGCAGCCAGGGACTAGCGGGAGTTCTCTCTGGGGCCAACGTCCTGACTTTC
CASSQGLAGVLSGANVLTF
>TRBV11-2|-|TRBD2|TRBJ2-3|15
TGTGCCAGCTCCTCCGGGACTAGAGGCACAGATACGCAGTATTTT
CASSSGTRGTDTQYF
>TRBV7-2|many|TRBD1|TRBJ1-5|14
TGTGCCAGCAGCTTAGATCAGGGGGGGCAGCCCCAGCATTTT
CASSLDQGGQPQHF
>TRBV7-2|once|-|TRBJ1-4|14
TGTGCCAGCAGCTTAGCAGGGCCTAATGAAAAACTGTTTTTT
CASSLAGPNEKLFF
>TRBV4-3|few|-|TRBJ2-1|14
TGCGCCAGCAGCCAAGGCCTTGGGGCGGGAGAGCAGTTCTTC
CASSQGLGAGEQFF